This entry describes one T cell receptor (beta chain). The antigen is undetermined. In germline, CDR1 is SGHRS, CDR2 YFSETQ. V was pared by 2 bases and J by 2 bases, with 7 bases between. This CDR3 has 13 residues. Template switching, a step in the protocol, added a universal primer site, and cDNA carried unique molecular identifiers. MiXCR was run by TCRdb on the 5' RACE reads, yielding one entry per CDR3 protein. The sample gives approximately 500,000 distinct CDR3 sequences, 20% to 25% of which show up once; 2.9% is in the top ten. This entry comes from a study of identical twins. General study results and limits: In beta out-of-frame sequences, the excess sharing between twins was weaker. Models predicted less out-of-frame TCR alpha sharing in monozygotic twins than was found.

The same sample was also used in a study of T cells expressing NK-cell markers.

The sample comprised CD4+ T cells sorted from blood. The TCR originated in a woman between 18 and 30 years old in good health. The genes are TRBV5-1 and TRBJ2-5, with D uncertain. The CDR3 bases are TGCGCCAGCAGCTTTTCACAGCAAGAGACCCAGTACTTC. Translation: CASSFSQQETQYF.